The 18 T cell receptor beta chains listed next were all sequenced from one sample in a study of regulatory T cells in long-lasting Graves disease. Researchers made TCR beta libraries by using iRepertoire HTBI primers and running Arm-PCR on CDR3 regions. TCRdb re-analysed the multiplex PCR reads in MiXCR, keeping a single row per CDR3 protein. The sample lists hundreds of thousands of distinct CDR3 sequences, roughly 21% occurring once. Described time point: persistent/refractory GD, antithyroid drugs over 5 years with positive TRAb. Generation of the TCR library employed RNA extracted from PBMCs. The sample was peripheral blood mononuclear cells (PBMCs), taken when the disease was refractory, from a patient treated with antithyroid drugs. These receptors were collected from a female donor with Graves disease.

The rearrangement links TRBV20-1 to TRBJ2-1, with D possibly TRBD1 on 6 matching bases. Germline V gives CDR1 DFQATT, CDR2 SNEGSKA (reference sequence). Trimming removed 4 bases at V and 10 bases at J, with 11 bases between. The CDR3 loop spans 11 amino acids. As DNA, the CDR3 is TGCAGTGCTATTCAGGGGCTGGAGCAGTTCTTC. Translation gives CSAIQGLEQFF.

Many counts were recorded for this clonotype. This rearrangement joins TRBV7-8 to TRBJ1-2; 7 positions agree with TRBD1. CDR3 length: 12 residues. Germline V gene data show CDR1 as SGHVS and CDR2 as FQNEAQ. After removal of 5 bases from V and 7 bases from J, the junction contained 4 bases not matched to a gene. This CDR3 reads CASSGGQFGYTF. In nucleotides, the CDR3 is TGTGCCAGCAGCGGGGGACAGTTTGGCTACACCTTC.

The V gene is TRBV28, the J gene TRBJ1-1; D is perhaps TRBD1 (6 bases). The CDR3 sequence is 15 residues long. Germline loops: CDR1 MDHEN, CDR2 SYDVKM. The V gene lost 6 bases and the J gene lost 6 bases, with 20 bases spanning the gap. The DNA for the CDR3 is TGTGCCAGCAGCCACATGAGAGGGGGGTGGGCTGAAGCTTTCTTT. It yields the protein CASSHMRGGWAEAFF.

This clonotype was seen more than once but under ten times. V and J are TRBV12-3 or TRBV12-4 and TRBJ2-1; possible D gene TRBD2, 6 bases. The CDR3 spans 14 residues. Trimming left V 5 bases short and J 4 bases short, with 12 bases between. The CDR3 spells CASSPGTAYNEQFF. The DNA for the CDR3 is TGTGCCAGCAGTCCCGGGACTGCTTACAATGAGCAGTTCTTC.

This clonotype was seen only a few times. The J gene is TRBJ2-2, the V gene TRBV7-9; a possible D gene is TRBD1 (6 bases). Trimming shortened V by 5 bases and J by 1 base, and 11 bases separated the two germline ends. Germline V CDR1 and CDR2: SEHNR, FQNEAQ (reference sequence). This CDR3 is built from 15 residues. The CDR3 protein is CASSHRDRNTGELFF. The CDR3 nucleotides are TGTGCCAGCAGCCACAGGGATCGGAACACCGGGGAGCTGTTTTTT.

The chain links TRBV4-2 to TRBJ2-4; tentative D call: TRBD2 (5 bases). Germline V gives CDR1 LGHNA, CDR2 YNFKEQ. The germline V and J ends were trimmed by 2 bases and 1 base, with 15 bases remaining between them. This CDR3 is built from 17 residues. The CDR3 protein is CASSQHGVTGAKNIQYF. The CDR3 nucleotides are TGTGCCAGCAGCCAACACGGGGTAACCGGGGCCAAAAACATTCAGTACTTC.

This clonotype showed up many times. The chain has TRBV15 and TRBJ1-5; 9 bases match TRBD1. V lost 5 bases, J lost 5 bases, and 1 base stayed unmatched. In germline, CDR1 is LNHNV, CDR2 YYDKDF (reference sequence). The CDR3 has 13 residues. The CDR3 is CATSWDRDQPQHF. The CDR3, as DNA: TGTGCCACCAGCTGGGACAGGGATCAGCCCCAGCATTTT.

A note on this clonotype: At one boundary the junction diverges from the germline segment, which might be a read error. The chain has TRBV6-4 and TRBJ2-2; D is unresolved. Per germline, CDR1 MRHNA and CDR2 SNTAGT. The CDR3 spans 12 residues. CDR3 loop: CASSYSFGELFF. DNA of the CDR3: TGTGCCAGCAGTTACTCTTTCGGGGAGCTGTTTTTT.

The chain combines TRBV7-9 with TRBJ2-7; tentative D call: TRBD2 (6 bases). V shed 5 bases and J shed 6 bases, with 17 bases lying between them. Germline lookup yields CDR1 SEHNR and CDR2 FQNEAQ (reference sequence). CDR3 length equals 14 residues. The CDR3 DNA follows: TGTGCCAGCAGCCCAAACCCTAGCGTAGGCGAGCAGTACTTC. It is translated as CASSPNPSVGEQYF.

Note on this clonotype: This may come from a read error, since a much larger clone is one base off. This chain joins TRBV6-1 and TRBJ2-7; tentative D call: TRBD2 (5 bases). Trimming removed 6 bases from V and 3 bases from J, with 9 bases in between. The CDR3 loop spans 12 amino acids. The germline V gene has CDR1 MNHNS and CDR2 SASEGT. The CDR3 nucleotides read TGTGCCAGCAGCCACGGAGGCTACGAGCAGTACTTC. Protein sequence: CASSHGGYEQYF.

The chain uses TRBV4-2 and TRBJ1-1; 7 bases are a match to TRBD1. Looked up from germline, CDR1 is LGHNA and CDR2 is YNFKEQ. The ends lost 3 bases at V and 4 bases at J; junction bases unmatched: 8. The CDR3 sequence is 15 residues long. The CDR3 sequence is CASSQTDREGTEAFF. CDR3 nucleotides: TGTGCCAGCAGCCAGACCGACAGGGAGGGCACTGAAGCTTTCTTT.

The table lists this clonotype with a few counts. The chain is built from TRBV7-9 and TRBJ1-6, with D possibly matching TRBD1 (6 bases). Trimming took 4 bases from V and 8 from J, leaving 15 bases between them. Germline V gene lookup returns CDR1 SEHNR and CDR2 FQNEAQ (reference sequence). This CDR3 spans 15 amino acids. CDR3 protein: CASSSLAGDYSPLHF. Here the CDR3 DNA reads TGTGCCAGCAGCTCGCTGGCAGGGGACTATTCACCCCTCCACTTT.

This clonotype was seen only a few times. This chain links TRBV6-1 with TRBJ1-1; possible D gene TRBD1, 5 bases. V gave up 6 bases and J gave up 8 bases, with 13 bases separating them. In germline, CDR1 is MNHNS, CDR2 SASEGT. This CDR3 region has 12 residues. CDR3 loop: CASRTFGGEAFF. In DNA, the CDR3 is TGTGCCAGCAGAACGTTCGGGGGAGAAGCTTTCTTT.

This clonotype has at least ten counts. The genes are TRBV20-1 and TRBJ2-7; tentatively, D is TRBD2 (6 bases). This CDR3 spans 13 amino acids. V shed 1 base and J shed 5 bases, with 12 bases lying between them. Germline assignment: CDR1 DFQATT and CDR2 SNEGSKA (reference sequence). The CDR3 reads CSARGGVGDEQYF. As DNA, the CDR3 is TGCAGTGCTAGAGGGGGGGTGGGCGACGAGCAGTACTTC.

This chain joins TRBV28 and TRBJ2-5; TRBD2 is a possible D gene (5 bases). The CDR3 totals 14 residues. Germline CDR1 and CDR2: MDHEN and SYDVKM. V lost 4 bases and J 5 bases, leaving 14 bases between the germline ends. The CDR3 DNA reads TGTGCCAGCAGTTACTCGAGGACTTCGGAGACCCAGTACTTC. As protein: CASSYSRTSETQYF.

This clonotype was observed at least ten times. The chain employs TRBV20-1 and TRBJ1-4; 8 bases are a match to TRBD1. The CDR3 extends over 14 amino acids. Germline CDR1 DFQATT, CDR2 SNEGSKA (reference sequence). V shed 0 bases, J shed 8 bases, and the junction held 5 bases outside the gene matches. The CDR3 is CSARDPDRDEKLFF. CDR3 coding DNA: TGCAGTGCTAGAGATCCGGACAGGGACGAAAAACTGTTTTTT.

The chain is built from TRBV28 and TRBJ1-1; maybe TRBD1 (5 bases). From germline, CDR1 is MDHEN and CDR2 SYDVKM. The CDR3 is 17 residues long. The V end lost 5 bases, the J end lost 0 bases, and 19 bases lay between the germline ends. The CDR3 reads CASSGSRGALMNTEAFF. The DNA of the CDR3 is TGTGCCAGCAGTGGCTCGAGGGGAGCCTTAATGAACACTGAAGCTTTCTTT. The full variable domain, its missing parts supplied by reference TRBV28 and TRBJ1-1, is DVKVTQSSRYLVKRTGEKVFLECVQDMDHENMFWYRQDPGLGLRLIYFSYDVKMKEKGDIPEGYSVSREKKERFSLILESASTNQTSMYLCASSGSRGALMNTEAFFGQGTRLTVV.

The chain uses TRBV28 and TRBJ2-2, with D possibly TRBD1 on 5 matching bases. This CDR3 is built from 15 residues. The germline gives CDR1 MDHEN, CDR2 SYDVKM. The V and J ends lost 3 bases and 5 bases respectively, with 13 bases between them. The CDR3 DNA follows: TGTGCCAGCAGTTTTGTAGGGGCGCGAACCGGGGAGCTGTTTTTT. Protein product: CASSFVGARTGELFF.